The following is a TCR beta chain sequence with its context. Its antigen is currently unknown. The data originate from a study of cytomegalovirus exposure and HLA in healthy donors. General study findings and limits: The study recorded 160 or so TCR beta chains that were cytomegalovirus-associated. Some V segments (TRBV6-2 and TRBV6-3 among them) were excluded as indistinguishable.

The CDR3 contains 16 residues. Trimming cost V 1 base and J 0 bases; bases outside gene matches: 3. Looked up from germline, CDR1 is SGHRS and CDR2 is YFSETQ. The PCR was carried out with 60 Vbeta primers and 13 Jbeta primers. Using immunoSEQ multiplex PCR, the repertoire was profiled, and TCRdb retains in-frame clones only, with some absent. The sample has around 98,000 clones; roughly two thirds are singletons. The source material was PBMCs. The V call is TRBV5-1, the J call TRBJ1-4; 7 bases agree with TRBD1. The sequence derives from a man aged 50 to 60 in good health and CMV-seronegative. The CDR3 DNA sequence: TGCGCCAGCAGCTTGACAGGGGCTGCAACTAATGAAAAACTGTTTTTT. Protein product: CASSLTGAATNEKLFF.